This is a list of T cell receptor beta chains from one sample in a study of response to subunit inactivated influenza vaccine. TCRdb re-called the RT-PCR reads through MiXCR, storing one row per CDR3 protein. In the table there are a few hundred thousand distinct CDR3 sequences, roughly 22% of which are singletons. The sample in question was PBMCs from blood, obtained about 20 months after vaccination. These TCRs come from a man aged 50-75 years who received an inactivated influenza vaccine. Both conserved end residues are part of each CDR3. A D gene is named only where the DNA matches it firmly. A clone size is listed for some rows: how often the clone was seen (once, few, many), or a class if it is expanded.

TRBJ2-1,TRBD1,TRBV20-1,-,TGCAGTGCTTCCGGGACAGGGGTCGCACAAGGATCCTACAATGAGCAGTTCTTC,CSASGTGVAQGSYNEQFF
TRBJ2-7,-,TRBV5-1,-,TGCGCCAGCAGCTTGGTCCCGAGCGACGAGCAGTACTTC,CASSLVPSDEQYF
TRBJ1-1,-,TRBV29-1,few,TGCAGCGTGGGGCAGGTGGTGAGCACTGAAGCTTTCTTT,CSVGQVVSTEAFF
TRBJ2-3,-,TRBV2,-,TGTGCCAGCAGTGAAGCCGGGCGCGATACGCAGTATTTT,CASSEAGRDTQYF
TRBJ2-7,TRBD1,TRBV12-3/TRBV12-4,-,TGTGCCAGCAGCCCACAGGGGACAGGGCTCCGGGAGCAGTACTTC,CASSPQGTGLREQYF
TRBJ2-3,TRBD1,TRBV5-4,-,TGTGCCAGCAGCTTGACAGGGGGAACCACAGATACGCAGTATTTT,CASSLTGGTTDTQYF
TRBJ2-3,-,TRBV7-2,few,TGTGCCAGCAGCCCGTTTGCCAGCACAGATACGCAGTATTTT,CASSPFASTDTQYF
TRBJ2-3,-,TRBV10-3,-,TGTGCCATCTTGGGACTCGACACAGATACGCAGTATTTT,CAILGLDTDTQYF
TRBJ1-2,-,TRBV5-1,-,TGCGCCAGCAGCTTCACCGGCCAACAGGTTGGCTATGGCTACACCTTC,CASSFTGQQVGYGYTF
TRBJ1-5,-,TRBV5-5,many,TGTGCCAGCAGCTTGCGGAGTAGCAATCAGCCCCAGCATTTT,CASSLRSSNQPQHF
TRBJ2-7,TRBD2,TRBV5-1,few,TGCGCCAGCAGCCATAGCGGGAGTCGGTACGAGCAGTACTTC,CASSHSGSRYEQYF
TRBJ2-1,TRBD2,TRBV10-3,-,TGTGCCATCAGCCCGGGGGTAGCGGGGGCGGGGAATGAGCAGTTCTTC,CAISPGVAGAGNEQFF
TRBJ1-2,-,TRBV2,few,TGTGCCAGCAGCGCCGGGGCTAACTATGGCTACACCTTC,CASSAGANYGYTF
TRBJ2-1,-,TRBV20-1,many,TGCAGTGCTAGGGGGAGGAAGAAGGCCTACAATGAGCAGTTCTTC,CSARGRKKAYNEQFF
TRBJ1-4,-,TRBV12-3/TRBV12-4,-,TGTGCCAGCAGGGGACCGGGGGGAAAGCTGTTTTTT,CASRGPGGKLFF
TRBJ1-1,-,TRBV5-5,-,TGTGCCAGCAGCTTGCGGTCCCCCCCTGAAGCTTTCTTT,CASSLRSPPEAFF
TRBJ1-1,-,TRBV5-4,few,TGTGCCAGCAGCTCTCGGGGCTCTTTGAACACTGAAGCTTTCTTT,CASSSRGSLNTEAFF
TRBJ2-1,TRBD1,TRBV20-1,-,TGCAGTGCTAGTCTACAGGGGAATGAGCAGTTCTTC,CSASLQGNEQFF
TRBJ1-1,-,TRBV9,-,TGTGCCAGCAGCGTAGGATGGCAGGGATTGAACACTGAAGCTTTCTTT,CASSVGWQGLNTEAFF
TRBJ2-1,TRBD2,TRBV5-1,-,TGCGCCAGCAGCATGGGGGACTACGAAATTTGGAATGAGCAGTTCTTC,CASSMGDYEIWNEQFF
TRBJ2-1,TRBD2,TRBV2,-,TGTGCCAGCAGTGGCGTAGCGGGAGTACCCAATGAGCAGTTCTTC,CASSGVAGVPNEQFF
TRBJ1-6,-,TRBV18,few,TGTGCCAGCTCACCGAAGACAGGAGCCGACTCACCCCTCCACTTT,CASSPKTGADSPLHF
TRBJ2-1,-,TRBV5-1,-,TGCGCCAGCAGCTTGCTGACTGAACCCTGTTTTTACAATGAGCAGTTCTTC,CASSLLTEPCFYNEQFF
TRBJ2-1,-,TRBV20-1,-,TGCAGTGCTAGAGATTTGAGACAGGTCTTTAATGAGCAGTTCTTC,CSARDLRQVFNEQFF
TRBJ2-3,-,TRBV20-1,few,TGCAGTGCTAGAGATTGGGGGACTAGCACAGATACGCAGTATTTT,CSARDWGTSTDTQYF
TRBJ2-7,TRBD2,TRBV12-3/TRBV12-4,-,TGTGCCAGCAGATCCTCGGGGGGTCACGAGCAGTACTTC,CASRSSGGHEQYF
TRBJ2-1,TRBD2,TRBV28,-,TGTGCCAGCAGCCCTAGCGGGAGGATTTACAATGAGCAGTTCTTC,CASSPSGRIYNEQFF
TRBJ1-5,-,TRBV12-3/TRBV12-4,few,TGTGCCAGCAGTTTGTTGCCCCGGGTAACCAATCAGCCCCAGCATTTT,CASSLLPRVTNQPQHF
TRBJ2-3,-,TRBV12-3/TRBV12-4,-,TGTGCCAGCAGTTTGAACCACGCGGATACGCAGTATTTT,CASSLNHADTQYF
TRBJ1-5,-,TRBV28,few,TGTGCCAGCAGCTTGGGGGTGGTCAATCAGCCCCAGCATTTT,CASSLGVVNQPQHF
TRBJ2-3,-,TRBV7-3,-,TGTGCCAGCAGCTTAGGGCCATCTCCTGATACGCAGTATTTT,CASSLGPSPDTQYF
TRBJ1-2,-,TRBV19,few,TGTGCCAGTAGTATTAACAGGGCGAGCTACACCTTC,CASSINRASYTF
TRBJ2-2,-,TRBV2,few,TGTGCCAGCAGCCCCGGGGCAGGGTCGTTTGGTACCGGGGAGCTGTTTTTT,CASSPGAGSFGTGELFF
TRBJ2-3,TRBD1,TRBV4-3,-,TGCGCCAGCAGCCAAGATGGGACAGGGGGGACAGATACGCAGTATTTT,CASSQDGTGGTDTQYF
TRBJ2-5,TRBD2,TRBV12-3/TRBV12-4,once,TGTGCCAGCAGTCGTAGCGGGAGTGGGAAAGAGACCCAGTACTTC,CASSRSGSGKETQYF
TRBJ1-4,-,TRBV4-2,many,TGTGCCAGCAGCCAAGAAATGTCGATCCCCATTTCAACTAATGAAAAACTGTTTTTT,CASSQEMSIPISTNEKLFF
TRBJ2-3,TRBD1,TRBV4-1,-,TGCGCCAGCAGCCAAGTGAGGACAGGGGATACGCAGTATTTT,CASSQVRTGDTQYF
TRBJ2-7,TRBD1,TRBV4-2,-,TGTGCCAGCAGGGAAGTGGGAACAGGGGTCGGCGAGCAGTACTTC,CASREVGTGVGEQYF
TRBJ1-5,-,TRBV6-6,few,TGTGCCAGCAGCAGGACCGCAGATCAGCCCCAGCATTTT,CASSRTADQPQHF
TRBJ1-2,TRBD1,TRBV20-1,-,TGCAGTGCGAAACAGGGGGGATATGGCTACACCTTC,CSAKQGGYGYTF